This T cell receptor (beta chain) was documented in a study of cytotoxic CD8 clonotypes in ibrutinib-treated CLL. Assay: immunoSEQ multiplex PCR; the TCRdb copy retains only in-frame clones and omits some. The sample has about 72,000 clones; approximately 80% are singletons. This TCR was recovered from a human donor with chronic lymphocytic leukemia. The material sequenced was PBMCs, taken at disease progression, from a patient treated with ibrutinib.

The CDR3 loop reads CASSFYSGGLFTDTQYF. CDR3 nucleotide sequence: TGTGCCAGCAGCTTTTATAGCGGGGGGCTGTTCACAGATACGCAGTATTTT. V gene TRBV7-9 combines with J gene TRBJ2-3, with 10 bases aligning to TRBD2. V gave up 3 bases and J gave up 2 bases; unmatched junction bases: 8. CDR1 and CDR2 from the germline V gene are SEHNR and FQNEAQ (reference sequence). The CDR3 is 17 amino acids.